This T cell receptor (beta chain) is drawn from a study of control samples from healthy donors and cancer patients. CDR3 length: 14 amino acids. Germline CDR1 and CDR2: SGHNT and YYREEE (reference sequence). J gave up 6 bases and V 0 bases, and 3 bases lay outside the gene matches. The assay was immunoSEQ multiplex PCR, and TCRdb's table has in-frame clones only and misses some. The sample includes around 75,000 clones, roughly 92% of them seen just once. Sequenced material: blood. The chain is built from TRBV5-4 and TRBJ2-1; 7 bases are shared with TRBD1. The TCR comes from a woman aged 55 to 70 in good health. The CDR3: CASSLAGTVNEQFF. CDR3 coding DNA: TGTGCCAGCAGCTTGGCAGGGACAGTCAATGAGCAGTTCTTC.